This is a list of T cell receptor beta chains from one sample in a study of blood T cell repertoires in COVID-19. The assay was immunoSEQ multiplex PCR, and TCRdb's table has in-frame clones only and misses some. The sample includes some 210,000 clones, 75% to 90% seen only once; the top ten take about 9%. Sequenced material: PBMCs or T cells enriched from blood (not recorded which). These receptor sequences come from a man in his forties or fifties who had recovered from COVID-19. The CDR3 runs from the conserved cysteine through the conserved F or W. A D gene is named only where the DNA matches it firmly. Clone size is shown for a subset of rows, as once, few, many or a class of expanded clone.

abundance: .
d_gene: TRBD2
v_gene: TRBV6-5
CDR3aa: CASTPGSSGSYEQYF

abundance: .
d_gene: .
v_gene: TRBV5-4
CDR3aa: CASSSVYQETQYF

abundance: .
d_gene: .
v_gene: TRBV28
CDR3aa: CASTYIFRGNQPQHF

abundance: .
d_gene: TRBD2
v_gene: TRBV10-3
CDR3aa: CAISESSGRTNEQFF

abundance: .
d_gene: TRBD2
v_gene: TRBV18
CDR3aa: CASSPLGGSQETQYF

abundance: .
d_gene: .
v_gene: TRBV5-6
CDR3aa: CASSSLLGGAVGEQYF

abundance: .
d_gene: TRBD1
v_gene: TRBV27
CDR3aa: CASSFSLGTGPNEQYF

abundance: .
d_gene: TRBD1
v_gene: TRBV6-4
CDR3aa: CASSGPGTAILATNEKLFF

abundance: .
d_gene: .
v_gene: TRBV4-1
CDR3aa: CASSQDRRGYNSPLHF

abundance: .
d_gene: TRBD2
v_gene: TRBV3-1/TRBV3-2
CDR3aa: CASSRKVAGGDRNIQYF

abundance: .
d_gene: .
v_gene: TRBV9
CDR3aa: CASSSSQGGYTF

abundance: .
d_gene: TRBD1
v_gene: TRBV11-2
CDR3aa: CASSLTGGSQPQHF

abundance: .
d_gene: TRBD2
v_gene: TRBV6-2/TRBV6-3
CDR3aa: CASSYGLAGVNEQFF

abundance: .
d_gene: .
v_gene: TRBV6-5
CDR3aa: CASSYNSNQPQHF

abundance: .
d_gene: .
v_gene: TRBV19
CDR3aa: CASSILASSNQPQHF

abundance: few
d_gene: TRBD1
v_gene: TRBV2
CDR3aa: CASSETGTGNEKLFF

abundance: .
d_gene: TRBD2
v_gene: TRBV18
CDR3aa: CASSQGLRVEQYF

abundance: .
d_gene: .
v_gene: TRBV5-1
CDR3aa: CASSPGDNTDTQYF